Listed below are T cell receptor beta chains from one sample, sequenced in a study of Ad26.COV2.S vaccination and SARS-CoV-2 variants. The table came from immunoSEQ multiplex PCR; TCRdb's copy has only in-frame clones and leaves some out. This sample has more than 400,000 clones, with 80% to 95% found just once. The sequenced sample was peripheral blood, obtained in a trial of Ad26.COV2.S vaccine versus placebo. These receptors were obtained from a person between 18 and 60 years old who received the Ad26.COV2.S COVID-19 vaccine or a placebo. CDR3s include the opening cysteine and the closing phenylalanine or tryptophan.

v_call	j_call	cdr3_aa
TRBV13	TRBJ1-1	CASSSRTGINTEAFF
TRBV7-3	TRBJ2-1	CASSEGIGQGRFLQFF
TRBV4-1	TRBJ2-6	CASSQGAQGISTGANVLTF
TRBV7-9	TRBJ2-7	CASSLTQTSSYEQYF
TRBV6-5	TRBJ2-7	CASSHRGGYEQYF
TRBV24-1	TRBJ2-1	CATSDLGLAGERNEQFF
TRBV24-1	TRBJ2-2	CATSDPLLGRTGELFF
TRBV6-1	TRBJ2-2	CASSEPWRGAGELFF
TRBV5-6	TRBJ2-7	CASSFDRARYEQYF
TRBV9	TRBJ2-7	CASSAGQGFYEQYF
TRBV7-3	TRBJ2-1	CASSLKGNLADNEQFF
TRBV5-6	TRBJ1-1	CASSLRAREAFF
TRBV9	TRBJ2-7	CASSVGGRSSYEQYF
TRBV9	TRBJ2-5	CASSALLESGKETQYF